The 25 T cell receptor beta chains in this list originate from one sample, sequenced in a study of shared clonotypes between healthy human individuals. TCRdb keeps only in-frame clones here, not all; method: immunoSEQ multiplex PCR. The sample has about 1 million clones, about three quarters seen once. Sequenced sample: memory CD4+ T cells sorted from blood. Described subset: CD45RA-negative fraction. The receptors were gathered from a man between 18 and 35 years old in good health.

The CDR3, as DNA: TGTGCCATCAGATCCGAGGCGCATAATTCACCCCTCCACTTT. Its protein is CAIRSEAHNSPLHF. This rearrangement joins TRBV10-3 to TRBJ1-6; D gene ambiguous. Germline loops: CDR1 ENHRY, CDR2 SYGVKD. V was pared by 6 bases and J by 5 bases, with 11 bases between. The CDR3 is 14 residues long.

V is TRBV7-9 and J is TRBJ1-4; 10 nucleotides match TRBD1. V dropped 5 bases and J dropped 6; count of bases not matched to a gene: 6. The CDR3 extends over 15 amino acids. The germline V gene has CDR1 SEHNR and CDR2 FQNEAQ (reference sequence). The DNA for the CDR3 is TGTGCCAGCAGCGACCGGACAGGGGGAGATGAAAAACTGTTTTTT. It specifies CASSDRTGGDEKLFF. The full variable domain, completed using reference TRBV7-9 and TRBJ1-4, is DTGVSQNPRHKITKRGQNVTFRCDPISEHNRLYWYRQTLGQGPEFLTYFQNEAQLEKSRLLSDRFSAERPKGSFSTLEIQRTEQGDSAMYLCASSDRTGGDEKLFFGSGTQLSVL.

The chain uses TRBV6-6 and TRBJ2-3; the D gene is possibly TRBD1 (5 bases). V was trimmed by 2 bases and J by 2 bases, leaving 11 bases between them. Germline CDR1 is MNHNY and CDR2 is SVGAGI (reference sequence). This CDR3 is 15 amino acids long. This CDR3 is CASSYQGRATDTQYF. The CDR3 nucleotides are TGTGCCAGCAGTTACCAGGGTCGGGCCACAGATACGCAGTATTTT.

This chain joins TRBV4-1 and TRBJ2-2; D unclear. This CDR3 contains 15 residues. CDR1 MGHRA and CDR2 YSYEKL come from the germline V gene. Deletions cut 0 bases from V and 7 bases from J, with 12 bases between. For the CDR3, the DNA is TGCGCCAGCAGCCAAGACCCGGTGGGATTCGGGGAGCTGTTTTTT. Protein: CASSQDPVGFGELFF.

The rearrangement uses TRBV2 and TRBJ1-1, with D possibly matching TRBD1 (5 bases). Germline CDR1 SNHLY, CDR2 FYNNEI. The CDR3 is 14 amino acids. Trimming shortened V by 4 bases and J by 5 bases, and 14 bases separated the two germline ends. The DNA of the CDR3 is TGTGCCAGCAGTGCAGGGATGGGAAGTACTGAAGCTTTCTTT. This sequence encodes CASSAGMGSTEAFF.

This clone was detected many times. This CDR3 is also generated by other DNA sequences in the sample. The chain joins TRBV4-1 to TRBJ2-3, with D perhaps matching TRBD1 (6 bases). Trimming pared 3 bases from V and 0 bases from J, leaving 16 bases between. Germline loops: CDR1 MGHRA, CDR2 YSYEKL. The CDR3 is 17 amino acids. CDR3 residues: CASSQSTGPSSTDTQYF. CDR3 nucleotides: TGCGCCAGCAGCCAGTCTACAGGGCCGTCTAGCACAGATACGCAGTATTTT.

The sample holds many counts of this clone. This CDR3 reads CAWNTLYGYTF. CDR3 nucleotide sequence: TGTGCCTGGAATACCCTCTATGGCTACACCTTC. This sequence joins TRBV30 and TRBJ1-2; D remains unclear. The CDR3 consists of 11 residues. Deletions cut 4 bases from V and 4 bases from J, with 7 bases between. The germline CDR1 and CDR2 sequences are GTSNPN and SVGIG (reference sequence).

The rearrangement links TRBV19 to TRBJ1-5; 9 bases line up with TRBD1. With 5 bases clipped from V and 4 bases from J, the junction kept 3 bases outside the gene matches. The length of the CDR3 is 14 residues. The germline CDR1 and CDR2 sequences are LNHDA and SQIVND (reference sequence). For the CDR3, the DNA is TGTGCCAGTAGTGGGGGACAGGGAAATCAGCCCCAGCATTTT. It translates to CASSGGQGNQPQHF. Full variable domain (rest looked up from reference TRBV19 and TRBJ1-5): DGGITQSPKYLFRKEGQNVTLSCEQNLNHDAMYWYRQDPGQGLRLIYYSQIVNDFQKGDIAEGYSVSREKKESFPLTVTSAQKNPTAFYLCASSGGQGNQPQHFGDGTRLSIL.

This chain joins TRBV27 and TRBJ2-5, with TRBD2 matching over 8 bases. The CDR3 length is 15 residues. In germline, CDR1 is MNHEY, CDR2 SMNVEV (reference sequence). Unmatched junction bases numbered 8, after V lost 6 bases and J lost 2 bases. The CDR3 sequence: CASRPSGGGQETQYF. The CDR3 DNA sequence: TGTGCCAGCAGACCCTCGGGCGGGGGGCAAGAGACCCAGTACTTC.

The chain joins TRBV15 to TRBJ1-4, with D unresolved. The ends were cut back, 9 bases at V and 11 bases at J, with 16 bases in the middle. CDR3 length equals 12 residues. CDR1 and CDR2 (germline): LNHNV, YYDKDF (reference sequence). CDR3 loop: CATSVSGRKLFF. CDR3 sequence (DNA): TGTGCCACGTCCGTGTCGGGGAGGAAACTGTTTTTT.

The chain carries TRBV5-4 and TRBJ2-3, with D perhaps TRBD1 (6 bases). V was pared by 5 bases and J by 3 bases, with 19 bases between. The CDR3 runs to 16 residues. The germline V gene has CDR1 SGHNT and CDR2 YYREEE (reference sequence). CDR3: CASSHTGSGKTDTQYF. CDR3 DNA: TGTGCCAGCAGTCATACAGGGAGTGGGAAGACAGATACGCAGTATTTT.

This sequence joins TRBV5-1 and TRBJ2-5, with 9 bases matching TRBD2. The CDR3 extends over 19 amino acids. Germline V gene lookup returns CDR1 SGHRS and CDR2 YFSETQ. Unmatched junction bases numbered 17, after V lost 4 bases and J lost 1 base. CDR3 in amino acids: CASSPREASGTKFQETQYF. In nucleotides, the CDR3 is TGCGCCAGCAGCCCCAGGGAGGCTAGCGGGACGAAATTCCAAGAGACCCAGTACTTC.

The gene calls are TRBV2 and TRBJ1-2; TRBD1 matches 8 bases. V shed 9 bases, J shed 4 bases, and the junction held 4 bases outside the gene matches. The CDR3 is 12 amino acids. The germline V gene encodes CDR1 SNHLY and CDR2 FYNNEI. CDR3 nucleotide sequence: TGTGCCAGACAGGGGGACAGCTATGGCTACACCTTC. This gives the protein CARQGDSYGYTF.

This clone turned up a few times. The V and J genes are TRBV5-1 and TRBJ2-1; 15 positions agree with TRBD2. Germline V lookup: CDR1 SGHRS, CDR2 YFSETQ. The CDR3 is made up of 17 amino acids. Trimming removed 2 bases from V and 1 base from J; junction bases left unmatched: 1. The CDR3 loop is CASSFGLAGGSYNEQFF. The CDR3 DNA follows: TGCGCCAGCAGCTTCGGACTAGCGGGAGGGTCCTACAATGAGCAGTTCTTC.

About this clone: This sample also contains other DNA sequences that code for the same CDR3. The chain couples TRBV18 to TRBJ1-5; perhaps TRBD1 as D (5 bases). V was cut by 3 bases and J by 2 bases, with 8 bases left in between. Per the germline V gene, CDR1 is KGHSH and CDR2 is LQKENI. This CDR3 is built from 14 residues. Here the CDR3 reads CASSPGDGNQPQHF. The CDR3 region has the DNA TGTGCCAGCTCACCGGGGGATGGCAATCAGCCCCAGCATTTT.

V and J are TRBV9 and TRBJ1-6, with 7 bases identical to TRBD1. Germline lookup yields CDR1 SGDLS and CDR2 YYNGEE. The ends lost 4 bases at V and 7 bases at J; junction bases unmatched: 8. The CDR3 consists of 15 residues. The CDR3 DNA is TGTGCCAGCAGCTCAAGGACAGGATGGAATTCACCCCTCCACTTT. Translation: CASSSRTGWNSPLHF.

V usage is TRBV9 and J usage is TRBJ1-6; D gene unclear. Looked up from germline, CDR1 is SGDLS and CDR2 is YYNGEE. This CDR3 has 15 residues. V gave up 2 bases and J gave up 10 bases, with 16 bases separating them. CDR3 residues: CASSVMGLDGSPLHF. The CDR3 DNA is TGTGCCAGCAGCGTCATGGGATTAGACGGGTCACCCCTCCACTTT.

The CDR3 loop reads CAWSVRGVGNTIYF. The DNA for the CDR3 is TGTGCCTGGAGTGTGCGCGGTGTTGGAAACACCATATATTTT. The rearrangement joins TRBV30 to TRBJ1-3; D remains ambiguous. Between the trimmed V and J ends, which lost 0 bases and 3 bases, there was a span of 9 bases. The CDR3 length is 14 residues. Germline V lookup: CDR1 GTSNPN, CDR2 SVGIG (reference sequence).

The chain employs TRBV4-3 and TRBJ1-6; D not resolved. This CDR3 has 14 residues. Trimming took off 0 bases at V and 7 bases at J, with 7 bases between the two ends. Per the germline V gene, CDR1 is LGHNA and CDR2 is YSLEER. CDR3 coding DNA: TGCGCCAGCAGCCAAGATTACGCGAATTCACCCCTCCACTTT. As protein: CASSQDYANSPLHF.

V usage is TRBV6-1 and J usage is TRBJ1-1, with D perhaps TRBD1 (5 bases). V lost 1 base, J lost 0 bases, and 9 bases lay in between. CDR1 is MNHNS, CDR2 SASEGT, per germline. The CDR3 runs to 15 residues. For the CDR3, the DNA is TGTGCCAGCAGTGAAGAATGGGGCATGAACACTGAAGCTTTCTTT. This encodes CASSEEWGMNTEAFF.

This clone occurred a few times. The chain recombines TRBV4-3 with TRBJ2-7, with D possibly TRBD1 on 8 matching bases. The germline V and J ends were trimmed by 0 bases and 3 bases, with 24 bases remaining between them. From germline, CDR1 is LGHNA and CDR2 YSLEER. This CDR3 comprises 19 residues. The CDR3 DNA is TGCGCCAGCAGCCAAGATCCCGGGACAGGAGGAGCGGGACTCTACGAGCAGTACTTC. This sequence encodes CASSQDPGTGGAGLYEQYF.

Only a few counts were recorded for this clone. V usage is TRBV11-2 and J usage is TRBJ2-7; 12 bases are a match to TRBD2. Germline V gives CDR1 SGHAT, CDR2 FQNNGV. This CDR3 spans 14 amino acids. Germline trimming cut 5 bases from V and 7 bases from J; bases unmatched to any gene: 6. This CDR3 reads CASSPGLAGTEQYF. The DNA of the CDR3 is TGTGCCAGCAGCCCGGGACTAGCGGGTACAGAGCAGTACTTC.

This clone was found a few times. V usage is TRBV25-1 and J usage is TRBJ1-1; no reliable D call. Germline V gene data show CDR1 as MGHDK and CDR2 as SYGVNS. This CDR3 region has 11 residues. Trimming took off 7 bases at V and 6 bases at J, with 9 bases between the two ends. Here the CDR3 reads CASKAYAEAFF. The CDR3 DNA reads as TGTGCCAGCAAGGCCTACGCTGAAGCTTTCTTT. The full variable domain, with the rest looked up from reference TRBV25-1 and TRBJ1-1, is EADIYQTPRYLVIGTGKKITLECSQTMGHDKMYWYQQDPGMELHLIHYSYGVNSTEKGDLSSESTVSRIRTEHFPLTLESARPSHTSQYLCASKAYAEAFFGQGTRLTVV.

This clone occurred a few times. The same CDR3 arises from other DNA sequences in this sample as well. The chain is built from TRBV18 and TRBJ1-1; D not certain. The V and J ends lost 2 bases and 0 bases respectively, with 7 bases between them. CDR1 is KGHSH and CDR2 is LQKENI in the germline V gene. This CDR3 spans 14 amino acids. Here the CDR3 reads CASSPSTVNTEAFF. The CDR3 DNA reads as TGTGCCAGCTCACCATCGACGGTGAACACTGAAGCTTTCTTT.

This chain's CDR3 is CASSPITDRMGTQYF. The CDR3 coding sequence is TGTGCCAGCAGCCCAATTACCGACAGGATGGGGACCCAGTACTTC. The rearrangement links TRBV5-5 to TRBJ2-5, with a weak D call TRBD1 (6 bases). Germline CDR1 is SGHKS and CDR2 is YYEKEE (reference sequence). The CDR3 runs to 15 residues. V was shortened by 4 bases and J by 7 bases, with 20 bases between the two germline ends. Full variable domain (missing parts from reference TRBV5-5 and TRBJ2-5): DAGVTQSPTHLIKTRGQQVTLRCSPISGHKSVSWYQQVLGQGPQFIFQYYEKEERGRGNFPDRFSARQFPNYSSELNVNALLLGDSALYLCASSPITDRMGTQYFGPGTRLLVL.